A single sample gave rise to the 14 T cell receptor beta chains below, sequenced in a study of a mutant IDH1 vaccine in newly diagnosed glioma. Only in-frame clones appear in the TCRdb table, and some are missing; sequencing was by immunoSEQ multiplex PCR. Altogether fewer than 55,000 clones are present, about 61% being singletons, with the ten largest covering roughly 5%. Time point described: week 47, end of study. Each vaccine dose was 300 ug of mutant IDH1 20-mer peptide, with topical imiquimod. Antigens for these TCRs are unknown. The sequencing used peripheral blood mononuclear cells (PBMCs), collected from a glioma patient whose treatment included an IDH1 peptide vaccine. Receptors were obtained from a man in his forties or fifties with glioma. Some clones in this sample may be carry-over from other donors' samples.

The chain employs TRBV2 and TRBJ2-1; perhaps D is TRBD1 or TRBD2 (5 bases each). This CDR3 is 14 amino acids long. Germline CDR1 and CDR2: SNHLY and FYNNEI. Trimming pared 8 bases from V and 9 bases from J, leaving 20 bases between. As DNA, the CDR3 is TGTGCCAGCGGAAGGGACGCCGCGTTCTCTGAGCAGTTCTTC. Its translation: CASGRDAAFSEQFF.

The chain employs TRBV19 and TRBJ1-1; 8 bases align to TRBD1. Trimming removed 6 bases from V and 5 bases from J; junction bases left unmatched: 8. Germline-derived CDR1 and CDR2 are LNHDA and SQIVND (reference sequence). The CDR3 covers 14 residues. The CDR3 protein is CASRGSGGNTEAFF. Here the CDR3 DNA reads TGTGCCAGTAGAGGCTCAGGGGGCAATACTGAAGCTTTCTTT.

The V and J genes are TRBV30 and TRBJ2-2; no clear D gene. The CDR3 covers 12 residues. The ends were cut back, 5 bases at V and 5 bases at J, with 9 bases in the middle. Germline lookup yields CDR1 GTSNPN and CDR2 SVGIG (reference sequence). DNA for the CDR3: TGTGCCTGGCTGGACGGGACCGGGGAGCTGTTTTTT. It is translated as CAWLDGTGELFF.

This chain links TRBV6-1 with TRBJ1-1; D is ambiguous. Trimming stripped 7 bases from V and 1 base from J, with 10 bases between. Germline assignment: CDR1 MNHNS and CDR2 SASEGT. The CDR3 spans 13 residues. The CDR3 DNA is TGTGCCAGCATTAAAGGGTGGAACACTGAAGCTTTCTTT. It yields the protein CASIKGWNTEAFF.

This clone was seen at least ten times. The rearrangement links TRBV7-9 to TRBJ1-1; D ambiguous. The CDR3 extends over 17 amino acids. From germline, CDR1 is SEHNR and CDR2 FQNEAQ (reference sequence). Trimming shortened V by 1 base and J by 3 bases, and 18 bases separated the two germline ends. The CDR3 spells CASSLVSRSATHTEAFF. The CDR3 region has the DNA TGTGCCAGCAGCTTAGTTTCGCGGTCGGCGACTCACACTGAAGCTTTCTTT.

The chain is built from TRBV21-1 and TRBJ2-7; TRBD2, the table's D call, lacks a check against the DNA. TRBV21-1 is a known pseudogene. The CDR3 has 16 amino acids. The CDR3 loop is CASSGTSGTTIYEQYF. The CDR3 region has the DNA TGTGCCAGCAGTGGGACTAGCGGAACGACCATCTACGAGCAGTACTTC.

The count of this clone is one. The chain couples TRBV6-1 to TRBJ1-4; D may be TRBD1 (5 bases). The length of the CDR3 is 14 residues. Germline CDR1 reads MNHNS; CDR2 reads SASEGT. Trimming took 6 bases from V and 8 from J, leaving 16 bases between them. CDR3: CASRTDWGREKLFF. CDR3 sequence (DNA): TGTGCCAGCAGGACCGACTGGGGCCGCGAAAAACTGTTTTTT.

This clone was seen only once. The chain recombines TRBV10-3 with TRBJ1-2, with TRBD1 matching 8 bases. The CDR3 is 13 residues long. V lost 10 bases, J lost 4 bases, and 8 bases stayed unmatched. Germline V lookup: CDR1 ENHRY, CDR2 SYGVKD. The CDR3 is CASRQDRVYGYTF. The CDR3 DNA follows: TGTGCCAGCAGACAGGACAGGGTCTATGGCTACACCTTC.

The V gene is TRBV15, the J gene TRBJ1-5, with D perhaps TRBD1 (5 bases). Germline CDR1 reads LNHNV; CDR2 reads YYDKDF (reference sequence). This CDR3 spans 15 amino acids. V was clipped by 1 base and J by 5 bases, with 12 bases between them. Here the CDR3 reads CATSRVGGGDQPQHF. CDR3 nucleotide sequence: TGTGCCACCAGCAGAGTCGGGGGAGGTGATCAGCCCCAGCATTTT.

The genes are TRBV29-1 and TRBJ1-2, with D unclear. With 4 bases removed from V and 4 bases from J, the gap between germline ends came to 7 bases. This CDR3 has 11 residues. Germline-derived CDR1 and CDR2 are SQVTM and ANQGSEA. In nucleotides, the CDR3 is TGCAGCGTTGGTGGGCTCTATGGCTACACCTTC. This gives the protein CSVGGLYGYTF. The full variable domain, in which reference TRBV29-1 and TRBJ1-2 provide the parts outside the CDR3, is SAVISQKPSRDICQRGTSLTIQCQVDSQVTMMFWYRQQPGQSLTLIATANQGSEATYESGFVIDKFPISRPNLTFSTLTVSNMSPEDSSIYLCSVGGLYGYTFGSGTRLTVV.

This clone has just a few counts. This chain links TRBV6-5 with TRBJ1-3, with D possibly being TRBD1 (5 bases). This CDR3 is built from 15 residues. V was pared by 0 bases and J by 1 base, with 7 bases between. CDR1 and CDR2 (germline): MNHEY, SVGAGI. The CDR3 is CASSYSGGSGNTIYF. The CDR3 DNA reads as TGTGCCAGCAGTTACTCGGGGGGTTCTGGAAACACCATATATTTT.

The chain combines TRBV11-2 with TRBJ2-7; 8 positions match TRBD1. The CDR3 is made up of 14 amino acids. Losses at the gene ends were 4 bases for V and 2 bases for J; bases not matched to a gene: 4. The V gene's germline CDR1 is SGHAT and CDR2 FQNNGV. The CDR3 region has the DNA TGTGCCAGCAGCTCGGGACAGGCCGCCTACGAGCAGTACTTC. It encodes CASSSGQAAYEQYF.

The chain links TRBV29-1 to TRBJ2-7; 10 nucleotides align to TRBD2. Germline assignment: CDR1 SQVTM and CDR2 ANQGSEA. V shed 7 bases, J shed 0 bases, and the junction held 9 bases outside the gene matches. There are 15 residues in the CDR3. The CDR3 sequence: CSATPASGGSYEQYF. CDR3 coding DNA: TGCAGCGCCACCCCCGCTAGCGGGGGCTCCTACGAGCAGTACTTC.

The V and J genes are TRBV19 and TRBJ1-2, with 10 bases matching TRBD1. CDR1 and CDR2 (germline): LNHDA, SQIVND (reference sequence). V was clipped by 7 bases and J by 4 bases; unmatched bases: 12. The CDR3 is made up of 16 amino acids. The CDR3 here is CASTLWGQGRVYGYTF. CDR3 nucleotide sequence: TGTGCCAGTACCCTCTGGGGACAGGGGCGCGTCTATGGCTACACCTTC.